Listed below are T cell receptor beta chains from one sample, sequenced in a study of beta chain features in type 1 diabetes. This table comes from immunoSEQ multiplex PCR, and its TCRdb copy is limited to in-frame clones, with some not included. The sample includes over 700,000 clones, roughly a sixth of them seen just once. Sequencing was carried out using naive CD4+ T cells from blood. These receptors originate from a woman younger than 35 in good health. Each CDR3 is given with its conserved first and last residue. Each record gives: V gene, J gene, clone size, CDR3 protein. Not all rows give a size; the values are once, few, many and, for expanded clones, a class.

TRBV7-9	TRBJ1-1	few	CASRSRLGQITEAFF
TRBV7-3	TRBJ2-2	.	CASSSLLNTGELFF
TRBV6-6	TRBJ2-1	.	CASSYSTTEQFF
TRBV29-1	TRBJ1-1	few	CSVTRESTEAFF
TRBV30	TRBJ2-5	.	CAWMRGTGPIQETQYF
TRBV19	TRBJ2-5	.	CASSRGGSGQETQYF
TRBV4-1	TRBJ2-1	few	CASSHSLVDEQFF
TRBV4-1	TRBJ2-2	few	CASSLVVGELFF
TRBV28	TRBJ2-3	.	CASSPLGIGTDTQYF
TRBV5-1	TRBJ2-1	.	CASSFGRAGHNEQFF
TRBV18	TRBJ1-4	.	CASSRRDLGEKLFF
TRBV7-6	TRBJ2-5	.	CASSLAAQWTQYF
TRBV11-2	TRBJ2-7	.	CASRLPKAGLEQYF
TRBV20-1	TRBJ2-5	few	CSARVVTQYF
TRBV9	TRBJ2-3	few	CASSASPLLAGGPKLTDTQYF
TRBV11-2	TRBJ2-7	.	CASSLDGLVRGEQYF
TRBV21-1	TRBJ2-5	.	CASSNGGFGGRALEETQYF
TRBV6-5	TRBJ2-7	few	CASSYGGVDSYEQYF
TRBV5-1	TRBJ2-2	once	CASSLTGRLGNTGELFF
TRBV19	TRBJ2-1	.	CASSSRDRRNEQFF
TRBV7-9	TRBJ2-5	few	CASSLVSTSGKYNQETQYF
TRBV2	TRBJ1-1	.	CASSVLVATTEAFF
TRBV6-6	TRBJ2-3	few	CASSLRRGTSTDTQYF
TRBV15	TRBJ2-4	.	CATSRGGQGLAKNIQYF
TRBV6-5	TRBJ1-5	.	CASSTRAGGQPQHF
TRBV7-6	TRBJ2-7	.	CASSQGLTPAEQYF
TRBV27	TRBJ2-1	.	CASSSGGFYSGRHNEQFF
TRBV9	TRBJ2-1	few	CASSETSGNYNEQFF
TRBV6-5	TRBJ2-3	.	CASSYSGTQADTQYF
TRBV5-1	TRBJ1-2	.	CASRDDRGVSGYTF
TRBV7-2	TRBJ2-5	few	CASSLLGQVGETQYF
TRBV7-9	TRBJ2-1	.	CASSPPGTSDNEQFF
TRBV29-1	TRBJ1-2	.	CSVGDRVTDTF
TRBV13	TRBJ2-2	.	CASSSRWTSGTGELFF
TRBV20-1	TRBJ2-7	.	CSAGSSNEQYF
TRBV12-5	TRBJ2-3	few	CASGSGLAGATDTQYF
TRBV7-9	TRBJ2-7	few	CASSANREVFEQYF
TRBV7-9	TRBJ2-3	few	CASSFISGLTDTQYF
TRBV6-5	TRBJ2-2	.	CASRRGGELFF
TRBV6-5	TRBJ2-7	few	CASSYSGTGDYEQYF
TRBV4-3	TRBJ1-4	few	CASSQASGQGGEKLFF
TRBV18	TRBJ1-5	.	CASSDHSNQPQHF
TRBV27	TRBJ2-3	.	CASRRDSRDTQYF
TRBV6-5	TRBJ2-3	.	CASSYRAAAVGDTQYF
TRBV5-1	TRBJ2-3	.	CASSLLTQYTDTQYF